This entry describes one TCR beta chain. Its specificity is not known. This sample was included in a study of Graves' ophthalmopathy and Graves' hyperthyroidism. Study observations and caveats: Discriminating ophthalmopathy from stable hyperthyroidism, a 13-signature model attained a sensitivity of around 87% and a specificity of just under 84%. Ophthalmopathy progression predictions by the model showed about 75% specificity and approximately 70% sensitivity.

V was pared by 7 bases and J by 2 bases, with 5 bases of the junction left unmatched. This CDR3 is built from 14 residues. Per germline, CDR1 LNHDA and CDR2 SQIVND (reference sequence). RNA transcripts were the template, and TCR beta CDR3 regions were amplified from them. The authors performed first-round RT-PCR with HTBI primers and then a second-round multiplex PCR. TCRdb reprocessed the multiplex PCR reads via MiXCR and lists one record per CDR3 protein. The sample shows fewer than 650,000 distinct CDR3 sequences, 20% to 25% of them seen only once. The term stable hyperthyroidism indicated an absence of ophthalmopathy within 18 months of follow-up.

This rearrangement joins TRBV19 to TRBJ1-2; 9 bases fit TRBD1. The sequence was obtained from a woman in her late teens or twenties with stable Graves' hyperthyroidism. Some clones in this sample may be carry-over from other donors' samples. Input material: peripheral blood. CDR3 sequence reads: CASTRQGENYGYTF. The CDR3 nucleotides are TGTGCCAGTACCCGACAGGGGGAAAACTATGGCTACACCTTC.